This T cell receptor (beta chain) was profiled in a study of blood T cells in healthy people across ages (dated by TCRdb to 2013 to 2016). Background on the whole study: Template switching captured roughly one uniquely barcoded TCR beta cDNA molecule per two T cells in model experiments. To track age-related changes in TCR beta repertoire diversity, the study relied on deep sequencing normalized with unique cDNA molecular identifiers. The donors were divided into four age groups: young (average around 15 years), middle-aged (approximately 42), aged (roughly 66) and long-lived (roughly 82). To avoid experimental bias, donors of different ages were spread randomly across the sequencing lanes. The study analyzed two additional independent replicas of 1 million unique cDNA reads from the same blood draw for two donors, one aged 18 to 29 and one aged 80 or older. What the authors observed across the whole study: Since profiling was done on bulk unsorted PBMCs, naive and antigen-experienced compartments could not be conclusively compared. Donor CMV infection status was unknown, potentially confounding age-related changes in expanded clonotypes. Compared with the aged group, more naive CD4+ T cells, fewer expanded clones and increased TCR diversity were shown by the long-lived group, suggesting age selection. As age increased, observed TCR beta diversity per million T cells dropped in a roughly linear way, and a significant reduction was already evident by age approximately 40. Estimates of total diversity based on one million sequenced T cells were regarded as lower bounds and as underestimates. The percentage of naive T cells measured by flow cytometry correlated strongly with observed TCR beta diversity.

On this clonotype: Its antigen is still unknown. Within one base of it there is no much larger clone, and no base qualities were kept.

V and J are trimmed by 6 bases and 7 bases, and the gene matches miss 18 bases of the junction. Per the germline V gene, MNHEY is the CDR1 and SVGEGT is the CDR2. The CDR3 has 19 amino acids, counting the end cysteine and phenylalanine. Just CDR3 DNA is preserved here, 57 bases in frame from base 1. Library preparation employed 5' RACE. The data were produced on an Illumina HiSeq 2500. A second about 7 to 12 cycle PCR used a sample-barcoded 5' primer and a J-beta primer mix. A unique molecular identifier was introduced onto each TCR beta cDNA molecule by a template-switch 5' adaptor carrying 12 random nucleotides. Each sample yielded at least 2.5 million CDR3-containing paired-end reads. First-strand cDNA synthesis was performed from all RNA using the Mint cDNA synthesis kit, with priming by a TRBC-specific oligonucleotide. After uracil-DNA glycosylase treatment, a first 18-cycle PCR used universal primers M1SS and BC2_uni_R on all cDNA. The authors' analysis ran thus. For normalization, 1 million high-quality reads, each with a distinct molecular identifier, were randomly selected from each sample. Reads sharing molecular identifiers were discarded rather than binned into consensus sequences. MiTCR, run with a Q25 quality threshold and the strictest error-elimination algorithm, handled CDR3 identification, clonotype clustering and error correction. A nonparametric unseen species model using Euler transformation provided a lower-bound estimate of total TCR beta diversity. In TCRdb, the public reads were trimmed at Q25 with fastp and aligned with MiXCR, with productive beta chains retained. Rows matching on CDR3 protein sequence are summarized as one entry with the most common DNA and genes. TCRdb, not the original authors, processed these V and J calls. This sample has about a million distinct CDR3 sequences in its table, and about 51% of those were observed once. The top ten constitute 20% to 25% of the sample.

The donors were roughly 39 Caucasian individuals from Russia, aged 6 to 90 years, who were systemically healthy. Each donor gave 9 to 10 milliliters of peripheral blood, collected into EDTA-treated Vacutainer tubes. Ficoll-Paque density-gradient centrifugation was used to isolate PBMCs, with at least 7 million obtained per sample. Trizol reagent was used to extract total RNA from the PBMCs, yielding at least 5 micrograms per sample. For every donor, flow cytometry on a PBMC aliquot measured the percentage of naive CD45RAhigh/CD27high T cells. Sample: blood. The TCR sequence derives from a woman aged 60-70 years in good health. The chain uses TRBV6-2 or TRBV6-3 and TRBJ2-3; TRBD2 matches 14 bases in the middle. The nucleotide sequence is given as TGTGCCAGCAGCCCGGGACAGGGTTCGACTAGCGGGAGGGCTTATACGCAGTATTTT. Translation gives CASSPGQGSTSGRAYTQYF.